A selection of T cell receptor beta chains follows, all from one sample in a study of blood T cells in healthy people across ages. Using its own MiXCR run on the 5' RACE reads, TCRdb lists one record per CDR3 protein. The sample holds nearly 800,000 distinct CDR3 sequences; approximately 25% are singletons and the top ten take more than 3%. This sample also belongs to another study, concerning T cells of mothers and their children.

The sample was blood. Receptors originate from a boy between 10 and 17 years old in good health. Each CDR3 is given with its conserved first and last residue. Each record gives: V gene, J gene, D gene, clone size, CDR3 protein, CDR3 DNA. A D gene is named only where the DNA matches it firmly. Part of the rows lack a size; the others show once, few, many or a class for expanded clones.

v_call: TRBV20-1; j_call: TRBJ2-5; d_call: -; clone_size: -; cdr3_aa: CSAEGSGETQYF; cdr3_nt: TGCAGTGCCGAGGGGAGTGGAGAGACCCAGTACTTC
v_call: TRBV6-1; j_call: TRBJ2-5; d_call: -; clone_size: -; cdr3_aa: CASSEEGMRGETQYF; cdr3_nt: TGTGCCAGCAGTGAAGAGGGGATGCGGGGAGAGACCCAGTACTTC
v_call: TRBV29-1; j_call: TRBJ1-2; d_call: -; clone_size: -; cdr3_aa: CSVGGAFGYTF; cdr3_nt: TGCAGCGTTGGGGGCGCCTTTGGCTACACCTTC
v_call: TRBV5-6; j_call: TRBJ1-2; d_call: -; clone_size: -; cdr3_aa: CASSYRVGGYTF; cdr3_nt: TGTGCCAGCAGCTATCGGGTAGGAGGCTACACCTTC
v_call: TRBV27; j_call: TRBJ2-7; d_call: -; clone_size: -; cdr3_aa: CASSFRPADEQYF; cdr3_nt: TGTGCCAGCAGTTTCCGTCCAGCTGACGAGCAGTACTTC
v_call: TRBV30; j_call: TRBJ2-7; d_call: TRBD1; clone_size: -; cdr3_aa: CAWSPGQGLEQYF; cdr3_nt: TGTGCCTGGAGTCCGGGACAGGGTCTCGAGCAGTACTTC
v_call: TRBV28; j_call: TRBJ2-4; d_call: -; clone_size: few; cdr3_aa: CASTALAAKNIQYF; cdr3_nt: TGTGCCAGCACGGCCTTGGCGGCCAAAAACATTCAGTACTTC
v_call: TRBV5-5; j_call: TRBJ2-2; d_call: TRBD1; clone_size: few; cdr3_aa: CASSFSGQGAAGELFF; cdr3_nt: TGTGCCAGCAGCTTTTCCGGACAGGGGGCCGCCGGGGAGCTGTTTTTT
v_call: TRBV4-3; j_call: TRBJ2-5; d_call: -; clone_size: -; cdr3_aa: CASSQEVFAESQETQYF; cdr3_nt: TGCGCCAGCAGCCAAGAGGTCTTTGCGGAGTCGCAAGAGACCCAGTACTTC
v_call: TRBV27; j_call: TRBJ2-1; d_call: -; clone_size: -; cdr3_aa: CASSLSSARNEQFF; cdr3_nt: TGTGCCAGCAGTTTATCTAGCGCCCGAAATGAGCAGTTCTTC
v_call: TRBV3-1; j_call: TRBJ2-4; d_call: -; clone_size: -; cdr3_aa: CASSQAAIGAKNIQYF; cdr3_nt: TGTGCCAGCAGCCAAGCGGCTATTGGGGCCAAAAACATTCAGTACTTC
v_call: TRBV4-3; j_call: TRBJ2-6; d_call: TRBD1; clone_size: few; cdr3_aa: CASSQGRDRAVSGANVLTF; cdr3_nt: TGCGCCAGCAGCCAAGGCAGGGACAGGGCTGTGTCTGGGGCCAACGTCCTGACTTTC
v_call: TRBV29-1; j_call: TRBJ2-6; d_call: -; clone_size: -; cdr3_aa: CSAELGGANVLTF; cdr3_nt: TGCAGCGCAGAACTAGGGGGGGCCAACGTCCTGACTTTC
v_call: TRBV21-1; j_call: TRBJ1-2; d_call: -; clone_size: few; cdr3_aa: CASGLVGDYGYTF; cdr3_nt: TGTGCCAGCGGGCTTGTTGGGGACTATGGCTACACCTTC
v_call: TRBV11-2; j_call: TRBJ2-7; d_call: TRBD1; clone_size: few; cdr3_aa: CASSVRDRVHEQYF; cdr3_nt: TGTGCCAGCAGCGTCCGGGACAGGGTGCACGAGCAGTACTTC
v_call: TRBV14; j_call: TRBJ2-1; d_call: -; clone_size: few; cdr3_aa: CASSDYLTGEQFF; cdr3_nt: TGTGCCAGCTCGGACTACCTAACCGGTGAGCAGTTCTTC
v_call: TRBV7-8; j_call: TRBJ2-7; d_call: -; clone_size: few; cdr3_aa: CASSLTGGGATLSYEQYF; cdr3_nt: TGTGCCAGCAGCTTAACGGGTGGGGGGGCAACCCTGTCCTACGAGCAGTACTTC
v_call: TRBV7-9; j_call: TRBJ2-1; d_call: -; clone_size: many; cdr3_aa: CASSLVGDFHEQFF; cdr3_nt: TGTGCCAGCAGCTTAGTGGGGGACTTCCATGAGCAGTTCTTC
v_call: TRBV15; j_call: TRBJ2-5; d_call: TRBD1; clone_size: many; cdr3_aa: CATSRDPGGQGREETQYF; cdr3_nt: TGTGCCACCAGCAGAGATCCCGGCGGACAGGGTCGGGAAGAGACCCAGTACTTC
v_call: TRBV6-6; j_call: TRBJ1-2; d_call: -; clone_size: -; cdr3_aa: CASSSDNWGDGYTF; cdr3_nt: TGTGCCAGCAGTTCCGACAACTGGGGAGATGGCTACACCTTC
v_call: TRBV9; j_call: TRBJ2-5; d_call: -; clone_size: few; cdr3_aa: CASSVDQGKQYF; cdr3_nt: TGTGCCAGCAGCGTAGATCAGGGCAAGCAGTACTTC
v_call: TRBV4-1; j_call: TRBJ2-1; d_call: TRBD2; clone_size: few; cdr3_aa: CASSQGAGTSGRVRSYNEQFF; cdr3_nt: TGCGCCAGCAGCCAAGGGGCCGGGACCAGCGGGAGGGTCCGCTCCTACAATGAGCAGTTCTTC
v_call: TRBV7-2; j_call: TRBJ2-3; d_call: TRBD2; clone_size: -; cdr3_aa: CASSVLAGGTDMQYF; cdr3_nt: TGTGCCAGCAGCGTTCTAGCGGGGGGCACAGATATGCAGTATTTT
v_call: TRBV6-6; j_call: TRBJ1-6; d_call: -; clone_size: -; cdr3_aa: CASSYNSGENSPLHF; cdr3_nt: TGTGCCAGCAGTTATAATTCCGGGGAGAATTCACCCCTCCACTTT
v_call: TRBV4-2; j_call: TRBJ1-4; d_call: -; clone_size: -; cdr3_aa: CASSRGAKETTNEKLFF; cdr3_nt: TGTGCCAGCAGCCGCGGGGCAAAGGAGACAACTAATGAAAAACTGTTTTTT
v_call: TRBV29-1; j_call: TRBJ1-1; d_call: TRBD1; clone_size: -; cdr3_aa: CSVAPGQGNTEAFF; cdr3_nt: TGCAGCGTAGCTCCGGGACAGGGCAACACCGAAGCTTTCTTT
v_call: TRBV3-1; j_call: TRBJ2-7; d_call: TRBD2; clone_size: once; cdr3_aa: CASSQSDPGGEQYF; cdr3_nt: TGTGCCAGCAGCCAGTCCGACCCCGGGGGGGAGCAGTACTTC
v_call: TRBV27; j_call: TRBJ2-7; d_call: TRBD2; clone_size: many; cdr3_aa: CASSLSGGGSYEQYF; cdr3_nt: TGTGCCAGCAGCTTGAGCGGGGGCGGATCCTACGAGCAGTACTTC
v_call: TRBV19; j_call: TRBJ2-5; d_call: TRBD1; clone_size: few; cdr3_aa: CASSSRDRDYRQETQYF; cdr3_nt: TGTGCCAGTAGTTCAAGGGACAGGGACTATCGCCAAGAGACCCAGTACTTC
v_call: TRBV20-1; j_call: TRBJ1-6; d_call: -; clone_size: -; cdr3_aa: CSARMGGQGISPLHF; cdr3_nt: TGCAGTGCTAGAATGGGAGGTCAGGGGATTTCACCCCTCCACTTT
v_call: TRBV5-1; j_call: TRBJ2-7; d_call: -; clone_size: once; cdr3_aa: CASSSGWSEQYF; cdr3_nt: TGCGCCAGCAGCTCGGGGTGGTCCGAGCAGTACTTC
v_call: TRBV29-1; j_call: TRBJ2-7; d_call: -; clone_size: few; cdr3_aa: CSVEFSSQGEAYEQYF; cdr3_nt: TGCAGCGTTGAATTTTCGTCGCAGGGGGAGGCCTACGAGCAGTACTTC
v_call: TRBV4-1; j_call: TRBJ2-7; d_call: -; clone_size: -; cdr3_aa: CASSPVGGHEQYF; cdr3_nt: TGCGCCAGCAGCCCAGTAGGGGGTCACGAGCAGTACTTC
v_call: TRBV6-5; j_call: TRBJ2-5; d_call: TRBD1; clone_size: few; cdr3_aa: CASSSRQGSGTQYF; cdr3_nt: TGTGCCAGCAGTTCTCGACAGGGGTCCGGGACCCAGTACTTC
v_call: TRBV27; j_call: TRBJ1-2; d_call: -; clone_size: -; cdr3_aa: CASSFDSEGYGYTF; cdr3_nt: TGTGCCAGCAGTTTTGATTCCGAGGGATATGGCTACACCTTC
v_call: TRBV3-1; j_call: TRBJ2-5; d_call: -; clone_size: -; cdr3_aa: CATTRGETQYF; cdr3_nt: TGTGCTACGACGAGGGGAGAGACCCAGTACTTC
v_call: TRBV19; j_call: TRBJ1-1; d_call: TRBD1; clone_size: few; cdr3_aa: CASSQQGANTEAFF; cdr3_nt: TGTGCCAGTAGTCAACAGGGGGCGAACACTGAAGCTTTCTTT
v_call: TRBV20-1; j_call: TRBJ1-1; d_call: -; clone_size: many; cdr3_aa: CSANPGLKAFF; cdr3_nt: TGCAGTGCTAATCCTGGCCTAAAAGCTTTCTTT
v_call: TRBV29-1; j_call: TRBJ2-5; d_call: TRBD2; clone_size: -; cdr3_aa: CSVRFSGAIGETQYF; cdr3_nt: TGCAGCGTTCGTTTTAGCGGGGCCATTGGGGAGACCCAGTACTTC
v_call: TRBV18; j_call: TRBJ1-4; d_call: -; clone_size: -; cdr3_aa: CASSPKRDNEKLFF; cdr3_nt: TGTGCCAGCTCGCCGAAGAGGGATAATGAAAAACTGTTTTTT
v_call: TRBV6-5; j_call: TRBJ1-2; d_call: TRBD1; clone_size: few; cdr3_aa: CASSQQGRGPEGYAF; cdr3_nt: TGTGCCAGCAGTCAACAAGGCAGGGGGCCTGAGGGCTACGCCTTC
v_call: TRBV5-1; j_call: TRBJ2-2; d_call: TRBD1; clone_size: once; cdr3_aa: CASSPPDRGLTGELFF; cdr3_nt: TGCGCCAGCAGCCCCCCCGACAGGGGGCTTACCGGGGAGCTGTTTTTT
v_call: TRBV5-4; j_call: TRBJ2-3; d_call: TRBD2; clone_size: -; cdr3_aa: CASSWDLGLARTDTQYF; cdr3_nt: TGTGCCAGCAGCTGGGACTTGGGACTAGCGCGAACAGATACGCAGTATTTT
v_call: TRBV20-1; j_call: TRBJ1-3; d_call: -; clone_size: few; cdr3_aa: CSAALRGDAGNTIYF; cdr3_nt: TGCAGTGCCGCTCTTAGGGGGGATGCTGGAAACACCATATATTTT
v_call: TRBV20-1; j_call: TRBJ2-7; d_call: -; clone_size: few; cdr3_aa: CSARDSPRLKRSDEQYF; cdr3_nt: TGCAGTGCTAGAGATTCCCCGCGGCTAAAAAGGTCTGACGAGCAGTACTTC
v_call: TRBV27; j_call: TRBJ1-2; d_call: -; clone_size: -; cdr3_aa: CASSSAGLYGYTF; cdr3_nt: TGTGCCAGCAGTTCGGCAGGACTATATGGCTACACCTTC
v_call: TRBV29-1; j_call: TRBJ2-3; d_call: TRBD1; clone_size: -; cdr3_aa: CSVSTGDGTDTQYF; cdr3_nt: TGCAGCGTTTCGACAGGGGACGGCACAGATACGCAGTATTTT
v_call: TRBV14; j_call: TRBJ2-3; d_call: TRBD2; clone_size: few; cdr3_aa: CASSQDTSGVSTDTQYF; cdr3_nt: TGTGCCAGCAGCCAAGACACTAGCGGGGTCAGCACAGATACGCAGTATTTT
v_call: TRBV20-1; j_call: TRBJ1-1; d_call: -; clone_size: -; cdr3_aa: CSAREKYRVWPEAFF; cdr3_nt: TGCAGTGCTAGAGAAAAATACAGGGTATGGCCTGAAGCTTTCTTT
v_call: TRBV7-9; j_call: TRBJ2-1; d_call: -; clone_size: few; cdr3_aa: CASSLQGDEQFF; cdr3_nt: TGTGCCAGCAGCCTGCAGGGAGACGAGCAGTTCTTC
v_call: TRBV28; j_call: TRBJ1-5; d_call: -; clone_size: -; cdr3_aa: CASSFYRGNQPQHF; cdr3_nt: TGTGCCAGCAGTTTTTACAGGGGCAATCAGCCCCAGCATTTT
v_call: TRBV7-2; j_call: TRBJ2-5; d_call: -; clone_size: few; cdr3_aa: CASSPHRVGWETQYF; cdr3_nt: TGTGCCAGCAGCCCACACAGGGTAGGGTGGGAGACCCAGTACTTC
v_call: TRBV5-1; j_call: TRBJ2-2; d_call: -; clone_size: -; cdr3_aa: CASSLDGDPNTGELFF; cdr3_nt: TGCGCCAGCAGCTTAGACGGTGACCCAAACACCGGGGAGCTGTTTTTT